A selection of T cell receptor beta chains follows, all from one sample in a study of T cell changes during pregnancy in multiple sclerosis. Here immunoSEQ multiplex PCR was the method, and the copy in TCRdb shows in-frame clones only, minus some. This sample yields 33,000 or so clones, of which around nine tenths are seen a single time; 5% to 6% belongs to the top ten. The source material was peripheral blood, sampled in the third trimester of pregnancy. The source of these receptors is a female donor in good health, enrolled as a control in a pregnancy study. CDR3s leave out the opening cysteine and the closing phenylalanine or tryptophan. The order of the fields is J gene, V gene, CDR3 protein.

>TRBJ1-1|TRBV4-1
ASSQVNLVDMNTEAF
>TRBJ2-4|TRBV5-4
ASSLVGAAKNIQY
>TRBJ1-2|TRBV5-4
ASSLGPPGGYGYT
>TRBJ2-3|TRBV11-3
ASSPGSDTQY
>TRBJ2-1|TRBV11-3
ASSSHSGSSNEQF
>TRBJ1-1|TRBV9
ASSLGDRGRTEAF
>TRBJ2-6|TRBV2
ASSEVAGGRLGVPGANVLT
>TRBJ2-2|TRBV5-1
ASSSSWTSGKTGELF
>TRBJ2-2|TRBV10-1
ASRIPGQGTGELF
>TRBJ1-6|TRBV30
AWSGGGGINSPLH
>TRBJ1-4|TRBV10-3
AISDPGQANEKLF
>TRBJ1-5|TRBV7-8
ASRSGQGAGQPQH
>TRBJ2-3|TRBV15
ATSKRRGGRDTQY
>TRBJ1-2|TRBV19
ASHGLLNYGYT
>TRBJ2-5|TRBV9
ASNQVAEGTETQY
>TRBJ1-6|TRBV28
ASSFPGGGSPLH
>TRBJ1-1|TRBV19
ASSRPGQGSEAF
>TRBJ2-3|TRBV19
ASRAGTSGGGDTQY
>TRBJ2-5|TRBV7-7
ASSPLVGGVGTQY
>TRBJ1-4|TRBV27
ASSSTGRRTNEKLF
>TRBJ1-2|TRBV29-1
SVGGGGYT